This T cell receptor beta chain came from a study of STAT3 mutations in large granular lymphocyte leukemia. Looking at the study overall: Roughly half of the longitudinally sequenced T-LGLL patients carried detectable canonical activating STAT3 mutations.

Findings and caveats of the study: All newly emerging clones after therapy were STAT3 wild type. Every T-cell large granular lymphocyte leukemia patient had at least one immunodominant TCR beta clonotype.

On this clone itself: Its antigen is currently unknown.

CDR1 and CDR2 (germline): MDHEN, SYDVKM. The germline V and J ends were trimmed by 2 bases and 6 bases, with 19 bases remaining between them. The CDR3 loop spans 16 amino acids. Method: immunoSEQ multiplex PCR; TCRdb's copy keeps in-frame clones and lacks some. The sample consists of roughly 29,000 clones, 65% to 80% of them appearing once. The rearrangement uses TRBV28 and TRBJ1-1; weak D call: TRBD1 (6 bases). The source of this sequence is a woman aged 50 to 65 with T-cell large granular lymphocyte leukemia. Some clones in this sample may be carry-over from other donors' samples. The sample was peripheral blood mononuclear cells. CDR3 amino acids: CASSLPGGEPPAEAFF. CDR3 DNA sequence: TGTGCCAGCAGTTTACCGGGGGGCGAGCCCCCAGCTGAAGCTTTCTTT.